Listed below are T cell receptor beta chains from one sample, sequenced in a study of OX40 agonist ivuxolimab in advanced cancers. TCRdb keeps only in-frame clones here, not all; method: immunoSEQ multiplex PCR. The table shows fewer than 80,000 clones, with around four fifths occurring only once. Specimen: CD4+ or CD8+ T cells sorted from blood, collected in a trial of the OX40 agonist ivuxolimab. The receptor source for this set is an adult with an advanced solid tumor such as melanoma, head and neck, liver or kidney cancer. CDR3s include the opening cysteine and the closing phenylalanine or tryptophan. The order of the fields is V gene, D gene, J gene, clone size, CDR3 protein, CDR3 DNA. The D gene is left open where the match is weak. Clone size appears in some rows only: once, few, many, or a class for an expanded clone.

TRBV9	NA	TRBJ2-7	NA	CASSAPGYRGGEQYF	TGTGCCAGCAGCGCTCCCGGATACAGGGGAGGCGAGCAGTACTTC
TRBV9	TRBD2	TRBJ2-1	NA	CASSVDIKTPGLAGSEQFF	TGTGCCAGCAGCGTAGATATCAAGACTCCGGGACTAGCGGGATCTGAGCAGTTCTTC
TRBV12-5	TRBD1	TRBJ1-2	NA	CASGLETWDSTVDGYTF	TGTGCTAGTGGTTTGGAAACCTGGGACAGCACAGTGGATGGCTACACCTTC
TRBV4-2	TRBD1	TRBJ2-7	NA	CASSQGDRGWYEQYF	TGTGCCAGCAGCCAAGGGGACAGGGGATGGTACGAGCAGTACTTC
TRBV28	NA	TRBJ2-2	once	CASSPRWEPYPGELFF	TGTGCCAGCAGCCCGAGGTGGGAACCGTATCCCGGGGAGCTGTTTTTT
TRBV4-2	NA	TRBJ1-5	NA	CASSQDNPNQPQHF	TGTGCCAGCAGCCAGGACAATCCAAATCAGCCCCAGCATTTT
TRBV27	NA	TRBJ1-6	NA	CASTGNRAGRSPLHF	TGTGCCAGCACCGGAAACAGGGCCGGACGTTCACCCCTCCACTTT
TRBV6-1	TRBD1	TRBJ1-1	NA	CASSEARTGNTEAFF	TGTGCCAGCAGTGAAGCAAGGACAGGGAACACTGAAGCTTTCTTT
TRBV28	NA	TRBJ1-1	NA	CASTRQAVGTEAFF	TGTGCCAGCACCCGACAGGCAGTGGGAACTGAAGCTTTCTTT
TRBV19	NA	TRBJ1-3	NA	CASSTGPTGNTIYF	TGTGCCAGTAGTACGGGGCCTACTGGAAACACCATATATTTT
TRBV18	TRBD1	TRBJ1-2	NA	CASSPSQGADYGYTF	TGTGCCAGCTCACCATCTCAGGGGGCAGACTATGGCTACACCTTC
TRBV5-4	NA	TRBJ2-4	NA	CASSLVGPNIQYF	TGTGCCAGCAGCTTGGTAGGTCCAAACATTCAGTACTTC
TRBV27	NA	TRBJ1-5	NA	CASSLKSMERNQPQHF	TGTGCCAGCAGTTTAAAATCCATGGAGCGCAATCAGCCCCAGCATTTT
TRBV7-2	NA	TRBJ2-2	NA	CASSLGPATNTGELFF	TGTGCCAGCAGCTTAGGACCGGCAACGAACACCGGGGAGCTGTTTTTT
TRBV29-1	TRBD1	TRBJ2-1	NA	CSVIPGTGEQFF	TGCAGCGTCATACCGGGGACAGGGGAGCAGTTCTTC
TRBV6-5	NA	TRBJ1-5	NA	CASRQRQVDNQPQHF	TGTGCCAGCAGACAAAGACAGGTTGACAATCAGCCCCAGCATTTT
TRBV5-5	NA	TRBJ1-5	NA	CASSLGGAQHF	TGTGCCAGCAGCTTGGGGGGGGCCCAGCATTTT
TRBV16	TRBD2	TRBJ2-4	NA	CASSPPGLARNIQYF	TGTGCCAGCAGCCCACCGGGACTAGCTAGGAACATTCAGTACTTC
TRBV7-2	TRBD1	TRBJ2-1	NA	CASSDRTGDTYNEQFF	TGTGCCAGCAGCGACCGGACAGGGGATACGTACAATGAGCAGTTCTTC
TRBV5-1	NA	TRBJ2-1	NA	CASSLAADYNEQFF	TGCGCCAGCAGCTTGGCAGCGGACTACAATGAGCAGTTCTTC
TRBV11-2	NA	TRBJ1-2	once	CASSTRQVMTYGYTF	TGTGCCAGCAGCACCCGACAGGTTATGACCTATGGCTACACCTTC
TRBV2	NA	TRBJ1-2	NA	CASSEFEGYGYTF	TGTGCCAGCAGTGAATTTGAGGGCTATGGCTACACCTTC
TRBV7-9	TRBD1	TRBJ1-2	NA	CASSFPGQGTGGYTF	TGTGCCAGCAGCTTTCCAGGACAGGGTACGGGCGGCTACACCTTC
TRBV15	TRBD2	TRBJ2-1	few	CAVNILDSGRSDEQFF	TGTGCCGTAAACATTCTCGATAGCGGGAGATCGGATGAGCAGTTCTTC
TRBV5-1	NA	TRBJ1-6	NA	CASSSSGGGRGSWPNSPLHF	TGCGCCAGCAGCTCCTCGGGCGGGGGGCGTGGGAGCTGGCCTAATTCACCCCTCCACTTT
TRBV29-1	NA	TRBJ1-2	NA	CSVEGDNYGYTF	TGCAGCGTTGAAGGCGATAACTATGGCTACACCTTC
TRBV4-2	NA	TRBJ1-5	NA	CASSQVLAGAQPQHF	TGTGCCAGCAGCCAAGTTTTGGCAGGGGCCCAGCCCCAGCATTTT
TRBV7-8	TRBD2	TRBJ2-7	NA	CASSLGGTSGYEQYF	TGTGCCAGCAGCTTAGGGGGGACTAGCGGCTACGAGCAGTACTTC